This T cell receptor (beta chain) was sequenced during a study of post-analysis software for immune sequencing data. Study results and caveats: Among 4 or 5 TRBV segments more frequent in patients than controls were TRBV5-6, TRBV5-1 and TRBV20-1. Significantly lower normalized Chao1 diversity was found in patients with multiple sclerosis relative to controls.

Unique molecular identifiers were carried by the TCR beta cDNA libraries. Between roughly 1 and 11 million T cells gave rise to around 500,000 cDNA molecules. TCRdb re-called the PCR reads through MiXCR, storing one row per CDR3 protein. Of about 500,000 distinct CDR3 sequences in the sample, roughly 45% were seen once. Germline lookup yields CDR1 DFQATT and CDR2 SNEGSKA (reference sequence). The CDR3 has 16 amino acids. J was trimmed by 5 bases and V by 4 bases; bases with no gene match: 9. A remark on this clonotype: Its antigen remains unidentified.

V is TRBV20-1 and J is TRBJ2-2; 11 bases map to TRBD1. The receptor comes from a girl between 5 and 17 years old with multiple sclerosis. Sequenced sample: blood. CDR3 nucleotides: TGCAGTGCTACCAGGACAGGGGGCCTTAATACCGGGGAGCTGTTTTTT. Translation gives CSATRTGGLNTGELFF.